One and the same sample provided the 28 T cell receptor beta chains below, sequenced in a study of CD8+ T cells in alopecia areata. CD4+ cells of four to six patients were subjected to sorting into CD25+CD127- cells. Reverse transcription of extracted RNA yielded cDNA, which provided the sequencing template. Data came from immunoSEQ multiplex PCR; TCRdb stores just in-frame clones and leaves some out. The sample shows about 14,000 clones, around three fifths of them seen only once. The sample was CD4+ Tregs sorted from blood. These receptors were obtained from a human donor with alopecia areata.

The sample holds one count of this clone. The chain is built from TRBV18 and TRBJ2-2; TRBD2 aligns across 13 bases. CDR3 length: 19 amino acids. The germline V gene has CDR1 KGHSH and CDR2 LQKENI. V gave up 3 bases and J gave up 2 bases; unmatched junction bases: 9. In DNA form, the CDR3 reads TGTGCCAGCTCACCGATCGGACTAGCGGGAGCCGGAAACACCGGGGAGCTGTTTTTT. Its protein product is CASSPIGLAGAGNTGELFF.

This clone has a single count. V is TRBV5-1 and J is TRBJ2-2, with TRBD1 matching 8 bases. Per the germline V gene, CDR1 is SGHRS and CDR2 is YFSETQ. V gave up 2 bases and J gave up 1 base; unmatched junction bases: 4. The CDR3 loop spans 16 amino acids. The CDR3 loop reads CASSFFGTGNTGELFF. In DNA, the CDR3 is TGCGCCAGCAGCTTCTTCGGGACAGGGAACACCGGGGAGCTGTTTTTT.

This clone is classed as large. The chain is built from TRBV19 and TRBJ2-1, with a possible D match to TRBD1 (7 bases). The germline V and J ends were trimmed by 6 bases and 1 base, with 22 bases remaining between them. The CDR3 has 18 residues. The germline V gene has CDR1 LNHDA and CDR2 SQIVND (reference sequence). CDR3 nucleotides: TGTGCCAGTAGCCGCACGGGACAGCTACGGGAGTCCTACAATGAGCAGTTCTTC. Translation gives CASSRTGQLRESYNEQFF.

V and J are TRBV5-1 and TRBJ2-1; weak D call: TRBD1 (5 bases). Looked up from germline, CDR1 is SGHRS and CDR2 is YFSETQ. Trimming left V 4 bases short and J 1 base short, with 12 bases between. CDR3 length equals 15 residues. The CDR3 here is CASSPGSTSYNEQFF. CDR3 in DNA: TGCGCCAGCAGCCCAGGGTCAACATCCTACAATGAGCAGTTCTTC.

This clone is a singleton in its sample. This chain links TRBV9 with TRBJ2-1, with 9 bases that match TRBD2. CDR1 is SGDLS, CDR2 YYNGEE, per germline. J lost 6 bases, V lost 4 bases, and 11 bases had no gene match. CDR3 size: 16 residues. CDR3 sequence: CASSLLGGLARNEQFF. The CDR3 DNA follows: TGTGCCAGCAGCCTGTTGGGGGGACTAGCTCGCAATGAGCAGTTCTTC.

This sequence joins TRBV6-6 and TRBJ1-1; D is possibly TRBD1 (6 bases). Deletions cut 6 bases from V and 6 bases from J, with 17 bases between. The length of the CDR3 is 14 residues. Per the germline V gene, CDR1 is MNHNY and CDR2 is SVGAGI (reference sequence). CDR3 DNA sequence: TGTGCCAGCAGGTCCCCGGGGACAAGAGCTGAAGCTTTCTTT. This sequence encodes CASRSPGTRAEAFF.

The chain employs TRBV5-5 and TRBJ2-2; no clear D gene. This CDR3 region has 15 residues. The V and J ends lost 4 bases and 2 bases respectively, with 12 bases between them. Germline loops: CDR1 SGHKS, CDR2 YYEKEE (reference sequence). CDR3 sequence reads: CASSLATFNTGELFF. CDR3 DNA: TGTGCCAGCAGCCTGGCTACTTTTAACACCGGGGAGCTGTTTTTT. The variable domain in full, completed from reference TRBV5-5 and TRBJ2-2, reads DAGVTQSPTHLIKTRGQQVTLRCSPISGHKSVSWYQQVLGQGPQFIFQYYEKEERGRGNFPDRFSARQFPNYSSELNVNALLLGDSALYLCASSLATFNTGELFFGEGSRLTVL.

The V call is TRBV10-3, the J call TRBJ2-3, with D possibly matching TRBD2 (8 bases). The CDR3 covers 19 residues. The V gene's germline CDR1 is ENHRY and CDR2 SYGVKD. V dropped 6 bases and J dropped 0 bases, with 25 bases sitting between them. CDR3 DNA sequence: TGTGCCATCAGCGCTTGGTTGGCGGGGGGACAGACTAGCACAGATACGCAGTATTTT. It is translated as CAISAWLAGGQTSTDTQYF.

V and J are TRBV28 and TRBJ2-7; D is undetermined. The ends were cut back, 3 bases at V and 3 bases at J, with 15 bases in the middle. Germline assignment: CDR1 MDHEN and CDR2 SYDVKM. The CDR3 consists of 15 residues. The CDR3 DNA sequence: TGTGCCAGCAGTTTTCGCGGCAGAAGCCACTACGAGCAGTACTTC. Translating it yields CASSFRGRSHYEQYF.

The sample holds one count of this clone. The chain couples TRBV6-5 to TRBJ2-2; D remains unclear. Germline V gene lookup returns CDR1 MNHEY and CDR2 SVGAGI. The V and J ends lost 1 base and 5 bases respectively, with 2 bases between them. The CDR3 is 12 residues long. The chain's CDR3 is CASSYLTGELFF. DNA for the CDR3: TGTGCCAGCAGTTACTTGACCGGGGAGCTGTTTTTT.

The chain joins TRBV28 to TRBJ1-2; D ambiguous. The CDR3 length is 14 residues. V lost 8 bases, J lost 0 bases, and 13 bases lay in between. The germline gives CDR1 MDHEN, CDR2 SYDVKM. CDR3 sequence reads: CASGYGVANYGYTF. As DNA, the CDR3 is TGTGCCAGCGGTTACGGGGTAGCTAACTATGGCTACACCTTC.

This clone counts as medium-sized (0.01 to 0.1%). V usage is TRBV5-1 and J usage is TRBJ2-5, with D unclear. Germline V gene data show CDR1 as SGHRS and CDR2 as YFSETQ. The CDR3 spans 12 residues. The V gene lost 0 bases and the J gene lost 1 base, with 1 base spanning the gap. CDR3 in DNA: TGCGCCAGCAGCTTGGCCCAAGAGACCCAGTACTTC. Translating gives CASSLAQETQYF.

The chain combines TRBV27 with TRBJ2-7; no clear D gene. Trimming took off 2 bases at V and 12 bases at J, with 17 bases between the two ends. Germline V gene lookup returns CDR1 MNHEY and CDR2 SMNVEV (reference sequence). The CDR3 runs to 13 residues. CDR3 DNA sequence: TGTGCCAGCAGTTTAGCTCAACTACGCCAGCGGTACTTC. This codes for CASSLAQLRQRYF.

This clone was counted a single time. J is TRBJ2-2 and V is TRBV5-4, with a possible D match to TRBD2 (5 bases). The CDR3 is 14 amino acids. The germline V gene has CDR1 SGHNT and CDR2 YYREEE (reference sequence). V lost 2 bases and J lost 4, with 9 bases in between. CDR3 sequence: CASSFRTRTGELFF. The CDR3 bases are TGTGCCAGCAGCTTTCGGACTCGCACCGGGGAGCTGTTTTTT.

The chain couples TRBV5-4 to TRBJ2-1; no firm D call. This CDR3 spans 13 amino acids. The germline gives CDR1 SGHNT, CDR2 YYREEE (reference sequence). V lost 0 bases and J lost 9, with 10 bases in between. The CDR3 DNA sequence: TGTGCCAGCAGCTTGGAACTCGCCGGTGAGCAGTTCTTC. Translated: CASSLELAGEQFF.

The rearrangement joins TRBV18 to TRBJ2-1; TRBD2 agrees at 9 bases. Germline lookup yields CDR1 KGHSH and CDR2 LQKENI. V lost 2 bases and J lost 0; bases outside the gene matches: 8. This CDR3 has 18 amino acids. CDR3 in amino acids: CASSPRRLAADSYNEQFF. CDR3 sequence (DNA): TGTGCCAGCTCACCAAGGAGACTAGCGGCAGACTCCTACAATGAGCAGTTCTTC.

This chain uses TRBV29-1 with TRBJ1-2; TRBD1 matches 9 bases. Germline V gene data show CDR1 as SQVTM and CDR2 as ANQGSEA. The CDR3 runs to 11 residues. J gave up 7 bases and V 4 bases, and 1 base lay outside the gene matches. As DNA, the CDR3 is TGCAGCGTTGGGACAGGGGTTGGCTACACCTTC. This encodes CSVGTGVGYTF. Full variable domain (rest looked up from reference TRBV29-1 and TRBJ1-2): SAVISQKPSRDICQRGTSLTIQCQVDSQVTMMFWYRQQPGQSLTLIATANQGSEATYESGFVIDKFPISRPNLTFSTLTVSNMSPEDSSIYLCSVGTGVGYTFGSGTRLTVV.

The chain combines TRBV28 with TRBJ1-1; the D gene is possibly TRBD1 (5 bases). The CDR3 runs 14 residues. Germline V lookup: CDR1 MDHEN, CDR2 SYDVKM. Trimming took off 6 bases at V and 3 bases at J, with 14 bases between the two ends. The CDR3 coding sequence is TGTGCCAGCAGGCCTCCCGGGGCTCACACTGAAGCTTTCTTT. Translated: CASRPPGAHTEAFF. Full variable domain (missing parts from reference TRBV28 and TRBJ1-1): DVKVTQSSRYLVKRTGEKVFLECVQDMDHENMFWYRQDPGLGLRLIYFSYDVKMKEKGDIPEGYSVSREKKERFSLILESASTNQTSMYLCASRPPGAHTEAFFGQGTRLTVV.

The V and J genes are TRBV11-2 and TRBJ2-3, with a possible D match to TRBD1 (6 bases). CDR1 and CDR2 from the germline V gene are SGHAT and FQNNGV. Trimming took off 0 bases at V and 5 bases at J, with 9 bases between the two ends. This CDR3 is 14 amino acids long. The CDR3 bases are TGTGCCAGCAGCTTAGACAGGGGTGGAGATACGCAGTATTTT. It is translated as CASSLDRGGDTQYF.

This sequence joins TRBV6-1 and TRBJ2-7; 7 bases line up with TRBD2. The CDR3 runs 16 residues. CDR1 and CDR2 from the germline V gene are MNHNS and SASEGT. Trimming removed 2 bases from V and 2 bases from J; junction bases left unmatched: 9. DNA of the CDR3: TGTGCCAGCAGTGAATTAGGGGAGGGCGAACCCTACGAGCAGTACTTC. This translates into CASSELGEGEPYEQYF.

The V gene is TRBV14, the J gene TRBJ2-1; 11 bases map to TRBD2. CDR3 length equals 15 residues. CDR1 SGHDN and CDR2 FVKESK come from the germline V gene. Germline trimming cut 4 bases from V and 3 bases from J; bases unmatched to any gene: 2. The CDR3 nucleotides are TGTGCCAGCAGCCGACTAGCGGGACTCTACAATGAGCAGTTCTTC. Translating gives CASSRLAGLYNEQFF. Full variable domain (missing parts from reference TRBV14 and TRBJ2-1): EAGVTQFPSHSVIEKGQTVTLRCDPISGHDNLYWYRRVMGKEIKFLLHFVKESKQDESGMPNNRFLAERTGGTYSTLKVQPAELEDSGVYFCASSRLAGLYNEQFFGPGTRLTVL.

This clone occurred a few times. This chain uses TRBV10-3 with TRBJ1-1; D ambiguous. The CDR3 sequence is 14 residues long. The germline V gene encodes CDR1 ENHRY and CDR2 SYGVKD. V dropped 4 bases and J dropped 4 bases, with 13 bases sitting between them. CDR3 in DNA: TGTGCCATCAGTGGTCCTGGGCCTGGCACTGAAGCTTTCTTT. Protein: CAISGPGPGTEAFF.

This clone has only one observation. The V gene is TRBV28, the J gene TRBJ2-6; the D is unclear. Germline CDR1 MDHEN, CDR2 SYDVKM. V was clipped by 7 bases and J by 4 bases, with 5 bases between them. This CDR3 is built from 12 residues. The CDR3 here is CASKTGANVLTF. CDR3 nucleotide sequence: TGTGCCAGCAAAACCGGGGCCAACGTCCTGACTTTC.

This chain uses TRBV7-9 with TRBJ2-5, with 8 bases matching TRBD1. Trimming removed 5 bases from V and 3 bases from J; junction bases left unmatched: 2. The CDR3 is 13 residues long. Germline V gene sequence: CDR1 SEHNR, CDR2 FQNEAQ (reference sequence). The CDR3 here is CASSRQGKETQYF. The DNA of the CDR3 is TGTGCCAGCAGCCGACAGGGGAAAGAGACCCAGTACTTC. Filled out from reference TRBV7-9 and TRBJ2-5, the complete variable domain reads DTGVSQNPRHKITKRGQNVTFRCDPISEHNRLYWYRQTLGQGPEFLTYFQNEAQLEKSRLLSDRFSAERPKGSFSTLEIQRTEQGDSAMYLCASSRQGKETQYFGPGTRLLVL.

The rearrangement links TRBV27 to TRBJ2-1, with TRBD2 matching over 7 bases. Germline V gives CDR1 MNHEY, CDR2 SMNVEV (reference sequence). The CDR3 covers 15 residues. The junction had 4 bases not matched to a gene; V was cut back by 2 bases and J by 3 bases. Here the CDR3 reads CASSLAGVIYNEQFF. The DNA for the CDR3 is TGTGCCAGCAGTTTAGCGGGAGTAATCTACAATGAGCAGTTCTTC.

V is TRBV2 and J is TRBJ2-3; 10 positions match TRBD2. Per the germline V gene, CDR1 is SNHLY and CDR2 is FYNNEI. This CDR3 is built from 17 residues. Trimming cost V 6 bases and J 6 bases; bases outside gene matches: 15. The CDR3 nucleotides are TGTGCCAGCAGAACAGGGGTTCCTAGCGGGAGAGGGGATACGCAGTATTTT. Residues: CASRTGVPSGRGDTQYF. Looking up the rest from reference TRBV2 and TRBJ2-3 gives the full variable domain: EPEVTQTPSHQVTQMGQEVILRCVPISNHLYFYWYRQILGQKVEFLVSFYNNEISEKSEIFDDQFSVERPDGSNFTLKIRSTKLEDSAMYFCASRTGVPSGRGDTQYFGPGTRLTVL.

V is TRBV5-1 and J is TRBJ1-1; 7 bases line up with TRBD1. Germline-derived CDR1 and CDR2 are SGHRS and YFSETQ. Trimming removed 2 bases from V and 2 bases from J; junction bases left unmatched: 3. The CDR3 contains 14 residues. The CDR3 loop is CASSFRTGNTEAFF. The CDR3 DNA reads TGCGCCAGCAGCTTCCGGACAGGCAACACTGAAGCTTTCTTT.

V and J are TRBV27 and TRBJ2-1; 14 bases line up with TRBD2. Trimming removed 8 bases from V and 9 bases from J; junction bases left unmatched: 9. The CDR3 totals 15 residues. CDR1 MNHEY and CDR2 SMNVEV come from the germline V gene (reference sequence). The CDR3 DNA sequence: TGTGCCAGCTCCCCGTGGACTAGCGGGAGGTTTGAGCAGTTCTTC. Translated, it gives CASSPWTSGRFEQFF.